These 12 T cell receptor beta chains were sequenced from one sample in a study of T cell changes during pregnancy in multiple sclerosis. Using immunoSEQ multiplex PCR, the repertoire was profiled, and TCRdb retains in-frame clones only, with some absent. The repertoire holds about 31,000 clones, approximately 90% seen once, with 8.5% to 10% in the top ten. Sequenced material: CD8+ T cells from peripheral blood mononuclear cells, taken in the first trimester of pregnancy. These TCRs come from a female donor with multiple sclerosis, enrolled in a pregnancy study.

This chain connects TRBV6-5 to TRBJ1-5, with 9 bases matching TRBD1. The CDR3 sequence is 15 residues long. The trim removed 4 bases at V and 6 bases at J, leaving 7 bases unmatched. Germline values: CDR1 MNHEY, CDR2 SVGAGI. Here the CDR3 reads CASSSGQGGGQPQHF. The DNA of the CDR3 is TGTGCCAGCAGTTCGGGACAGGGCGGCGGTCAGCCCCAGCATTTT.

This clone was seen a few times. The V call is TRBV6-4, the J call TRBJ1-1; possible D gene TRBD1, 6 bases. This CDR3 is built from 13 residues. CDR1 is MRHNA, CDR2 SNTAGT, per germline. Trimming removed 5 bases at V and 1 base at J, with 8 bases between. This chain's CDR3 is CASSHRENTEAFF. The DNA of the CDR3 is TGTGCCAGCAGTCACAGGGAGAACACTGAAGCTTTCTTT.

The chain uses TRBV7-3 and TRBJ2-5, with TRBD2 identical over 11 bases. The germline V gene encodes CDR1 SGHTA and CDR2 FQGTGA. Trimming took 5 bases from V and 2 from J; bases not matched to a gene: 4. This CDR3 region has 15 residues. Here the CDR3 DNA reads TGTGCCAGCAGCCGACTAGCGGGGATACAAGAGACCCAGTACTTC. Translation: CASSRLAGIQETQYF.

The chain joins TRBV5-6 to TRBJ2-4; D ambiguous. V shed 0 bases and J shed 7 bases, with 20 bases lying between them. This CDR3 contains 17 residues. Germline CDR1 is SGHDT and CDR2 is YYEEEE. As DNA, the CDR3 is TGTGCCAGCAGCTTGGCCCAAGCTTTTGTGCTTTCGAACATTCAGTACTTC. This encodes CASSLAQAFVLSNIQYF.

V is TRBV6-5 and J is TRBJ2-1, with TRBD2 identical over 7 bases. Germline-derived CDR1 and CDR2 are MNHEY and SVGAGI. This CDR3 contains 16 residues. The V and J ends lost 0 bases and 8 bases, in that order; junction bases with no gene match: 10. CDR3 protein: CASSYSLGEGWYEQFF. As DNA, the CDR3 is TGTGCCAGCAGTTACTCTTTGGGGGAGGGTTGGTATGAGCAGTTCTTC.

The chain uses TRBV15 and TRBJ1-3; 7 bases align to TRBD1. After removal of 5 bases from V and 8 bases from J, the junction contained 9 bases not matched to a gene. CDR1 and CDR2 (germline): LNHNV, YYDKDF (reference sequence). The CDR3 covers 14 residues. For the CDR3, the DNA is TGTGCCACCAGCCCCCGAGACAGGGAGGACACCATATATTTT. It is translated as CATSPRDREDTIYF. The whole variable domain, filled in from reference TRBV15 and TRBJ1-3, reads DAMVIQNPRYQVTQFGKPVTLSCSQTLNHNVMYWYQQKSSQAPKLLFHYYDKDFNNEADTPDNFQSRRPNTSFCFLDIRSPGLGDTAMYLCATSPRDREDTIYFGEGSWLTVV.

The genes are TRBV10-2 and TRBJ2-7; 7 nucleotides line up with TRBD1. The CDR3 totals 14 residues. The germline V gene encodes CDR1 WSHSY and CDR2 SAAADI. V gave up 1 base and J gave up 4 bases; unmatched junction bases: 4. CDR3 residues: CASSEWGTEYEQYF. As DNA, the CDR3 is TGCGCCAGCAGTGAGTGGGGGACAGAATACGAGCAGTACTTC.

The chain carries TRBV30 and TRBJ2-7; 9 bases match TRBD2. This CDR3 contains 13 residues. Germline V gives CDR1 GTSNPN, CDR2 SVGIG (reference sequence). The trim removed 5 bases at V and 4 bases at J, leaving 6 bases unmatched. Here the CDR3 reads CAWAETSGYEQYF. The CDR3 DNA follows: TGTGCCTGGGCTGAGACTAGCGGTTACGAGCAGTACTTC.

The chain joins TRBV5-6 to TRBJ2-7; D gene ambiguous. This CDR3 contains 13 residues. The germline V gene encodes CDR1 SGHDT and CDR2 YYEEEE. V lost 0 bases to trimming and J lost 4 bases, with 8 bases between them. The CDR3 nucleotides read TGTGCCAGCAGCTTGGGTTCAGTATACGAGCAGTACTTC. Translating gives CASSLGSVYEQYF.

In its sample, this clone was seen once. The J gene is TRBJ2-2, the V gene TRBV9, with unresolved D. With 4 bases removed from V and 7 bases from J, the gap between germline ends came to 11 bases. The germline V gene has CDR1 SGDLS and CDR2 YYNGEE. The CDR3 spans 13 residues. The CDR3 is CASSLLEIGELFF. In nucleotides, the CDR3 is TGTGCCAGCAGCCTCCTAGAAATCGGGGAGCTGTTTTTT.

This clone was seen many times. CDR3 loop: CASSQDGDRAEGYTF. In nucleotides, the CDR3 is TGCGCCAGCAGCCAAGATGGAGACAGGGCGGAAGGCTACACCTTC. The chain combines TRBV4-3 with TRBJ1-2; 7 nucleotides agree with TRBD1. The length of the CDR3 is 15 residues. Trimming cost V 0 bases and J 8 bases; bases outside gene matches: 9. Germline V gene data show CDR1 as LGHNA and CDR2 as YSLEER.

The chain has TRBV13 and TRBJ2-2; 11 bases align to TRBD2. V shed 5 bases and J 3 bases; nucleotides not matched to a gene: 5. The CDR3 spans 16 residues. Germline V gives CDR1 PRHDT, CDR2 FYEKMQ (reference sequence). The CDR3: CASSVTSGSYTGELFF. The CDR3 DNA reads TGTGCCAGCAGCGTTACTAGCGGGAGCTACACCGGGGAGCTGTTTTTT.